This T cell receptor beta chain appears in the sequencing data of a study of blood T cell repertoires in COVID-19. Overall study context: Whether acute or convalescent, the COVID-19 samples came from the United States, Italy and Spain. Sources were T cells, B-cell-depleted T cells, or PBMCs; the material itself was cDNA or gDNA.

Repertoires were generated with immunoSEQ multiplex PCR, while TCRdb's copy carries only in-frame clones and drops some. The sample has approximately 200,000 clones, roughly nine tenths seen once. The CDR3 has 14 amino acids. The V gene's germline CDR1 is LNHDA and CDR2 SQIVND (reference sequence). J was trimmed by 6 bases and V by 6 bases; bases with no gene match: 7. Details on this clone: At the DNA level, this CDR3 is encoded by other sequences in the same sample as well.

This receptor was obtained from a woman aged 50 to 65 with acute or convalescent COVID-19. This chain uses TRBV19 with TRBJ1-5, with TRBD1 matching 8 bases. Material: peripheral blood. The CDR3 nucleotides are TGTGCCAGTAGCCCCGGACAGGGAGGTCAGCCCCAGCATTTT. Amino acids: CASSPGQGGQPQHF.